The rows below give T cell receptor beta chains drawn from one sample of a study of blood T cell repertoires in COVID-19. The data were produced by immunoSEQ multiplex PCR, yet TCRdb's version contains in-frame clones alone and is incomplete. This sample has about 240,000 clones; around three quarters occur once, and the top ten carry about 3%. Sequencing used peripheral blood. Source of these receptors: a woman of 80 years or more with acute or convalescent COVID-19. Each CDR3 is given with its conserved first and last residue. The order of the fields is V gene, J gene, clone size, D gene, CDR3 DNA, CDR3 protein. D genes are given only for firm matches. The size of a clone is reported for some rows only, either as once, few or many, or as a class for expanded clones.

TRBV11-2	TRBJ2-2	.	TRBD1	TGTGCCAGCAGAGCCGACAGGGCCACCGGGGAGCTGTTTTTT	CASRADRATGELFF
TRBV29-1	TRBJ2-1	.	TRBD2	TGCAGCGTTCTGGGTAGCGGGGGGTACAATGAGCAGTTCTTC	CSVLGSGGYNEQFF
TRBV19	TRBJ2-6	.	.	TGTGCCAGTAGTACTACAGGGTCAGGGGCCAACGTCCTGACTTTC	CASSTTGSGANVLTF
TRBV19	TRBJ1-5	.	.	TGTGCCAGTAGTATAGATCGGGGAGGGGGGAACAATCAGCCCCAGCATTTT	CASSIDRGGGNNQPQHF
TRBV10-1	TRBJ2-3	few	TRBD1	TGCGCCAGCAAAGGGACAGGGGGATCCCGCACAGATACGCAGTATTTT	CASKGTGGSRTDTQYF
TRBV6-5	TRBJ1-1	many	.	TGTGCCAGCAGTTACGGACTATGGAACACTGAAGCTTTCTTT	CASSYGLWNTEAFF
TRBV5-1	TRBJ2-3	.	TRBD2	TGCGCCAGTAGAGAGAGCGGGGGGGCAGATACGCAGTATTTT	CASRESGGADTQYF
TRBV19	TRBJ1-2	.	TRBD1	TGTGCCAGTAGTATATCCTTGGCAGGTGCCAGAACAGGGGTGAATGGCTACACCTTC	CASSISLAGARTGVNGYTF
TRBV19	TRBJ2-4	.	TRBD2	TGTGCCAGTAGTATAGCGCGAACTAGCGGGGATACTCAGTACTTC	CASSIARTSGDTQYF
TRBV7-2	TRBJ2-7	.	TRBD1	TGTGCCAGCAGCCCAACAGACAGGGGGTCCTACGAGCAGTACTTC	CASSPTDRGSYEQYF
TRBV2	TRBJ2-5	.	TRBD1	TGTGCCAGCAGTGTTCAACAGGGGAGTCAAGAGACCCAGTACTTC	CASSVQQGSQETQYF
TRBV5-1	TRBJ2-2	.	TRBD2	TGCGCCAGCAGCTTGGCACCGGGAGGAACCGGGGAGCTGTTTTTT	CASSLAPGGTGELFF
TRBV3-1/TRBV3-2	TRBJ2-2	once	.	TGTGCCAGCAGCCAAGGTCGGTCGACCGGGGAGCTGTTTTTT	CASSQGRSTGELFF
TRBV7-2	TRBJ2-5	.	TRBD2	TGTGCCAGCAGCCCCGGGGGGGAGGAGACCCAGTACTTC	CASSPGGEETQYF
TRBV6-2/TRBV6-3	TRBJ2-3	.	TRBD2	TGTGCCAGCAGCTCCCCGGCGGGTGGCGGGGGGGCCGCCTCCACAGATACGCAGTATTTT	CASSSPAGGGGAASTDTQYF
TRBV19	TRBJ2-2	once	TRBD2	TGTGCCAGTAGTAGAGCGGGACCGAGCACCGGGGAGCTGTTTTTT	CASSRAGPSTGELFF
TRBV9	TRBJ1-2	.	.	TGTGCCAGCACTCAGGGAGGAAGTAACTATGGCTACACCTTC	CASTQGGSNYGYTF
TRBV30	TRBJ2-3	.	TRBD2	TGTGCCTGGAGTGAGGGGAGGGTTACGCAGTATTTT	CAWSEGRVTQYF
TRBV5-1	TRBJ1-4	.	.	TGCGCCACACGGCAGAGTGGGCTATCGGATGAAAAACTGTTTTTT	CATRQSGLSDEKLFF
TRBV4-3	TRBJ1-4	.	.	TGCGCCAGCAGCCCGAGTGGTGTCTCAACTAATGAAAAACTGTTTTTT	CASSPSGVSTNEKLFF
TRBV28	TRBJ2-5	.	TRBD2	TGTGCCAGCGGGACTAGCGGGAGTGGAGAGACCCAGTACTTC	CASGTSGSGETQYF
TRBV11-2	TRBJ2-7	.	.	TGTGCCAGCAGCTTAGATATTTCGCTAGCGTACGAGCAGTACTTC	CASSLDISLAYEQYF
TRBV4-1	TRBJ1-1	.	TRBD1	TGCGCCAGCAGCCAAGAAAGGGCAGGGGGCACTGAAGCTTTCTTT	CASSQERAGGTEAFF